These 12 T cell receptor beta chains were sequenced from one sample in a study of blood T cell repertoires in COVID-19. Profiled with immunoSEQ multiplex PCR; TCRdb holds only in-frame clones, not every one. The sample contains 150,000 to 200,000 clones, approximately 90% of which appear only once. The sequenced sample was peripheral blood. Source of these receptors: a human donor in a cohort sampled during active COVID-19.

Only one count was recorded for this clone. The chain links TRBV27 to TRBJ1-2; perhaps TRBD1 as D (6 bases). The CDR3 totals 15 residues. Trimming took 2 bases from V and 2 from J, leaving 12 bases between them. Looked up from germline, CDR1 is MNHEY and CDR2 is SMNVEV (reference sequence). The CDR3 DNA is TGTGCCAGCAGTTTAAGAGGGGGGGGGAACTATGGCTACACCTTC. Encoded protein: CASSLRGGGNYGYTF.

Only a few counts were recorded for this clone. The V and J genes are TRBV7-9 and TRBJ2-7; no reliable D call. Between the trimmed V and J ends, which lost 1 base and 3 bases, there was a span of 10 bases. This CDR3 has 14 residues. Germline V gene data show CDR1 as SEHNR and CDR2 as FQNEAQ (reference sequence). CDR3 sequence (DNA): TGTGCCAGCAGCTTAGACCAGTCCGACTACGAGCAGTACTTC. Protein product: CASSLDQSDYEQYF.

The V gene is TRBV27, the J gene TRBJ1-1, with a tentative D call TRBD1 (5 bases). V was cut by 6 bases and J by 0 bases, with 17 bases left in between. The CDR3 runs to 16 residues. The germline CDR1 and CDR2 sequences are MNHEY and SMNVEV (reference sequence). The CDR3 DNA reads as TGTGCCAGCAGACAGGCCCTACAAAACCTGAACACTGAAGCTTTCTTT. This sequence encodes CASRQALQNLNTEAFF.

CDR3 in DNA: TGTGCCAGCAGTTTAGGGGCATACAATGAGCAGTTCTTC. Its translation: CASSLGAYNEQFF. The V gene is TRBV12-3 or TRBV12-4, the J gene TRBJ2-1; D call uncertain. This CDR3 has 13 residues. The V end was cut by 1 base, the J end by 4 bases, with 5 bases between.

The V and J genes are TRBV5-5 and TRBJ1-2, with D uncertain. The CDR3 is 13 amino acids. V lost 2 bases and J lost 2, with 7 bases in between. Germline V gene sequence: CDR1 SGHKS, CDR2 YYEKEE (reference sequence). CDR3 sequence: CASSFLLNYGYTF. The DNA for the CDR3 is TGTGCCAGCAGCTTTCTCTTGAACTATGGCTACACCTTC. Variable domain in full (rest from reference TRBV5-5 and TRBJ1-2): DAGVTQSPTHLIKTRGQQVTLRCSPISGHKSVSWYQQVLGQGPQFIFQYYEKEERGRGNFPDRFSARQFPNYSSELNVNALLLGDSALYLCASSFLLNYGYTFGSGTRLTVV.

The chain joins TRBV2 to TRBJ2-3; no definite D call. The length of the CDR3 is 12 residues. Germline CDR1 and CDR2: SNHLY and FYNNEI. V dropped 6 bases and J dropped 6 bases, with 10 bases sitting between them. CDR3 protein: CASRLPPDTQYF. In DNA form, the CDR3 reads TGTGCCAGCAGGCTACCCCCCGATACGCAGTATTTT. Based on the CDR3 plus reference TRBV2 and TRBJ2-3, the full variable domain is EPEVTQTPSHQVTQMGQEVILRCVPISNHLYFYWYRQILGQKVEFLVSFYNNEISEKSEIFDDQFSVERPDGSNFTLKIRSTKLEDSAMYFCASRLPPDTQYFGPGTRLTVL.

This clone was seen only once. This chain connects TRBV27 to TRBJ2-2, with D unclear. This CDR3 contains 15 residues. Germline CDR1 and CDR2: MNHEY and SMNVEV (reference sequence). Trimming removed 4 bases from V and 4 bases from J, with 13 bases in between. Here the CDR3 DNA reads TGTGCCAGCAGTTCGTCAGTGGCCGTCACCGGGGAGCTGTTTTTT. Translating gives CASSSSVAVTGELFF.

The V gene is TRBV5-6, the J gene TRBJ1-6; D is unclear. The germline V gene has CDR1 SGHDT and CDR2 YYEEEE. V was clipped by 7 bases and J by 0 bases, with 5 bases between them. The CDR3 has 13 amino acids. The CDR3, as DNA: TGTGCCAGCGGGAGCTCCTATAATTCACCCCTCCACTTT. It yields the protein CASGSSYNSPLHF.

This chain joins TRBV7-6 and TRBJ1-4; weak D call: TRBD1 (6 bases). V was pared by 5 bases and J by 2 bases, with 9 bases between. The length of the CDR3 is 14 residues. Germline V CDR1 and CDR2: SGHVS, FNYEAQ. CDR3 loop: CASSTGGTNEKLFF. The CDR3 bases are TGTGCCAGCAGCACGGGGGGCACTAATGAAAAACTGTTTTTT.

This chain connects TRBV14 to TRBJ2-2; D possibly corresponds to TRBD1 (5 bases). CDR1 is SGHDN, CDR2 FVKESK, per germline. This CDR3 region has 18 residues. V shed 4 bases and J shed 3 bases, with 21 bases lying between them. The CDR3 DNA sequence: TGTGCCAGCAGCCGAACGGCAGGGAAGGTTCGGTACACCGGGGAGCTGTTTTTT. Amino acids: CASSRTAGKVRYTGELFF.

J is TRBJ1-2 and V is TRBV19; 9 nucleotides match TRBD1. Germline V gives CDR1 LNHDA, CDR2 SQIVND (reference sequence). The CDR3 consists of 14 residues. Trimming at V came to 6 bases and at J to 4 bases, leaving 6 bases not matched to a gene. The CDR3 region has the DNA TGTGCCAGTAGACCGGGGACAGGGAGCTATGGCTACACCTTC. Its protein product is CASRPGTGSYGYTF.

The rearrangement joins TRBV3-1 (or the pseudogene TRBV3-2) to TRBJ2-1; D is ambiguous. V was shortened by 9 bases and J by 7 bases, with 19 bases between the two germline ends. CDR1 and CDR2 (germline): LGHDT, YNNKEL (reference sequence). The CDR3 loop spans 14 amino acids. This CDR3 reads CARILERQSNEQFF. Written as DNA, the CDR3 is TGTGCCAGAATCCTCGAGAGGCAATCGAATGAGCAGTTCTTC.